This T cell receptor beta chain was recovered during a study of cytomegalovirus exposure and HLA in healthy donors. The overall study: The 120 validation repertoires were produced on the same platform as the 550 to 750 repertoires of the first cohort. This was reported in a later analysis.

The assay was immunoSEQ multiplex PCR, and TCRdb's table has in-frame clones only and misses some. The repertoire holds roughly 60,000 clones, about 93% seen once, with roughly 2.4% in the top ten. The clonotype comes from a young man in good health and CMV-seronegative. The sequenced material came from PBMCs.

The CDR3 sequence is CASLGGRENTEAFF. CDR3 coding DNA: TGTGCCAGCCTGGGGGGTAGGGAGAACACTGAAGCTTTCTTT. The chain uses TRBV6-5 and TRBJ1-1; TRBD1 is a possible D gene (5 bases). The CDR3 has 14 amino acids. Trimming pared 8 bases from V and 1 base from J, leaving 14 bases between. CDR1 and CDR2 (germline): MNHEY, SVGAGI.